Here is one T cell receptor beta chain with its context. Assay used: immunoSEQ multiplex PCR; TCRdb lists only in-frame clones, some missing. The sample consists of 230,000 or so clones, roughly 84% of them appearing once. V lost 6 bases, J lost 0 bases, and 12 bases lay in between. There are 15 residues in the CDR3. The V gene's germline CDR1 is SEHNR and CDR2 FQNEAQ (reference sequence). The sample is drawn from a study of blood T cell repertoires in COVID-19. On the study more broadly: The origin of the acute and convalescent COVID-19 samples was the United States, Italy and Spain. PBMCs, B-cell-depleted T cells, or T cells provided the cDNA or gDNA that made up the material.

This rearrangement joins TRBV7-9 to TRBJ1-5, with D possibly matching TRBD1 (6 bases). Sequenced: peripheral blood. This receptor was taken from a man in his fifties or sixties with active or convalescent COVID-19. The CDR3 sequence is CASSFGQTSNQPQHF. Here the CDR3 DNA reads TGTGCCAGCAGTTTCGGACAGACTAGCAATCAGCCCCAGCATTTT.